Below, 30 T cell receptor beta chains from the same sample are listed, as sequenced in a study of siplizumab effects on memory and regulatory T cells (dated by TCRdb to about 2019). The method behind the library was the immunoSEQ multiplex PCR assay. Entries here come from immuneACCESS through TCRdb and include only in-frame sequences with V and J called. Some clones fail to appear in such tables; in the studies checked, an unresolved V gene covers under half of the shortfall, and the cause of the remainder is unknown. The sample data list 99,000 or so clones, and 93% of these were observed just once. Approximately 0.62% of the sample is held by the ten biggest clonotypes. The sequenced sample was Tregs sorted from blood. Receptor source: a human donor in good health.

This rearrangement joins TRBV5-1 to TRBJ2-1, with 10 nucleotides matching TRBD2. J lost 2 bases, V lost 1 base, and 0 bases had no gene match. The CDR3 runs to 15 residues. CDR1 and CDR2 (germline): SGHRS, YFSETQ. The CDR3 protein is CASSLLAGAYNEQFF. In nucleotides, the CDR3 is TGCGCCAGCAGCTTGCTAGCGGGAGCCTACAATGAGCAGTTCTTC.

J is TRBJ1-1 and V is TRBV5-1; a possible D gene is TRBD1 (5 bases). V lost 4 bases and J lost 0, with 10 bases in between. CDR3 length equals 14 residues. Germline V gene lookup returns CDR1 SGHRS and CDR2 YFSETQ. CDR3 in amino acids: CASSGGPLNTEAFF. In nucleotides, the CDR3 is TGCGCCAGCAGCGGGGGACCGTTGAACACTGAAGCTTTCTTT.

The J gene is TRBJ1-2, the V gene TRBV27; possibly TRBD1 for D (5 bases). The CDR3 runs 13 residues. CDR1 and CDR2 (germline): MNHEY, SMNVEV (reference sequence). Trimming pared 6 bases from V and 8 bases from J, leaving 16 bases between. The chain's CDR3 is CASSPSGQQGYTF. The CDR3 nucleotides are TGTGCCAGCAGCCCCTCGGGGCAGCAAGGCTACACCTTC.

The chain couples TRBV6-1 to TRBJ1-1; D unclear. This CDR3 has 15 amino acids. Trimming stripped 0 bases from V and 5 bases from J, with 13 bases between. Germline loops: CDR1 MNHNS, CDR2 SASEGT. Here the CDR3 DNA reads TGTGCCAGCAGTGAAGCGAAGAGTGTCAGGACTGAAGCTTTCTTT. This translates into CASSEAKSVRTEAFF.

The V gene is TRBV30, the J gene TRBJ2-3, with 11 bases that match TRBD2. Germline V gives CDR1 GTSNPN, CDR2 SVGIG (reference sequence). V lost 3 bases, J lost 1 base, and 12 bases stayed unmatched. The CDR3 spans 18 residues. The CDR3 loop reads CAWSRTSGRFLGTDTQYF. CDR3 bases: TGTGCCTGGAGCCGAACTAGCGGGAGATTTCTCGGCACAGATACGCAGTATTTT.

This chain links TRBV2 with TRBJ1-1, with no clear D. The V gene lost 6 bases and the J gene lost 4 bases, with 12 bases spanning the gap. Germline V CDR1 and CDR2: SNHLY, FYNNEI. The CDR3 consists of 13 residues. This CDR3 reads CASRTGMSTEAFF. The CDR3 region has the DNA TGTGCCAGCAGGACGGGGATGAGCACTGAAGCTTTCTTT.

The V gene is TRBV27, the J gene TRBJ1-2, with D unclear. Per germline, CDR1 MNHEY and CDR2 SMNVEV (reference sequence). CDR3 length: 13 residues. Deletions cut 7 bases from V and 6 bases from J, with 15 bases between. In nucleotides, the CDR3 is TGTGCCAGCACGACGAGGGCGCGAGATGGCTACACCTTC. This sequence encodes CASTTRARDGYTF.

This chain links TRBV10-3 with TRBJ1-1; D not certain. Trimming took 3 bases from V and 0 from J, leaving 8 bases between them. CDR3 length: 14 residues. Germline V CDR1 and CDR2: ENHRY, SYGVKD. The CDR3 DNA sequence: TGTGCCATCAGTGACCCAGGTATGAACACTGAAGCTTTCTTT. It specifies CAISDPGMNTEAFF.

The J gene is TRBJ2-7, the V gene TRBV7-2, with 10 positions matching TRBD1. Losses at the gene ends were 4 bases for V and 9 bases for J; bases not matched to a gene: 15. Looked up from germline, CDR1 is SGHTA and CDR2 is FQGNSA. The CDR3 extends over 16 amino acids. In nucleotides, the CDR3 is TGTGCCAGCAGCTCTCAACGGGACAGGGGCCCCAGGGGGCAGTACTTC. Amino acid sequence: CASSSQRDRGPRGQYF.

CDR3 sequence: CASSPLGVGYEQYF. The CDR3 bases are TGCGCCAGCAGCCCGCTCGGCGTTGGGTACGAGCAGTACTTC. V and J are TRBV5-1 and TRBJ2-7; D uncertain. V shed 4 bases and J shed 4 bases, with 15 bases lying between them. Germline CDR1 is SGHRS and CDR2 is YFSETQ. There are 14 residues in the CDR3.

This clone was observed once. The V gene is TRBV5-1, the J gene TRBJ2-1; 8 bases align to TRBD2. Germline trimming cut 5 bases from V and 4 bases from J; bases unmatched to any gene: 14. Germline values: CDR1 SGHRS, CDR2 YFSETQ. The CDR3 consists of 17 residues. CDR3 loop: CASSVTVRLAGYNEQFF. The DNA of the CDR3 is TGCGCCAGCAGTGTAACCGTACGGCTAGCGGGTTACAATGAGCAGTTCTTC.

The genes are TRBV6-6 and TRBJ1-4; D might be TRBD1 (6 bases). Germline V gene lookup returns CDR1 MNHNY and CDR2 SVGAGI (reference sequence). This CDR3 has 14 residues. V was trimmed by 8 bases and J by 7 bases, leaving 17 bases between them. The CDR3 DNA follows: TGTGCCAGCCATGGGGGGGGCGAGCGTGAAAAACTGTTTTTT. The encoded protein is CASHGGGEREKLFF.

The genes are TRBV7-9 and TRBJ1-4; unclear D gene. The length of the CDR3 is 14 residues. Germline-derived CDR1 and CDR2 are SEHNR and FQNEAQ (reference sequence). V lost 2 bases and J lost 7, with 11 bases in between. The CDR3 loop is CASSLPGLGEKLFF. In nucleotides, the CDR3 is TGTGCCAGCAGCTTACCAGGACTGGGTGAAAAACTGTTTTTT.

The rearrangement uses TRBV7-9 and TRBJ1-2; 9 bases are shared with TRBD1. Germline V gene data show CDR1 as SEHNR and CDR2 as FQNEAQ (reference sequence). The CDR3 consists of 16 residues. Losses at the gene ends were 7 bases for V and 4 bases for J; bases not matched to a gene: 13. DNA of the CDR3: TGTGCCAGCACCACCCAAGGCGGGACAGGGATCTATGGCTACACCTTC. It codes for CASTTQGGTGIYGYTF.

This chain uses TRBV4-3 with TRBJ1-4; the D is unclear. This CDR3 is built from 16 residues. Trimming removed 0 bases from V and 0 bases from J, with 8 bases in between. Germline lookup yields CDR1 LGHNA and CDR2 YSLEER. As DNA, the CDR3 is TGCGCCAGCAGCCAAGATCCTGGGCCAACTAATGAAAAACTGTTTTTT. Its protein product is CASSQDPGPTNEKLFF.

The J gene is TRBJ2-4, the V gene TRBV29-1; TRBD1 aligns across 7 bases. The germline V gene has CDR1 SQVTM and CDR2 ANQGSEA. This CDR3 is 12 amino acids long. V lost 6 bases and J lost 7; bases outside the gene matches: 6. This CDR3 is CSVGTVNNIQYF. The CDR3, as DNA: TGCAGCGTAGGGACAGTCAACAACATTCAGTACTTC.

The chain employs TRBV2 and TRBJ2-5; TRBD2 aligns across 13 bases. The CDR3 extends over 17 amino acids. Germline V CDR1 and CDR2: SNHLY, FYNNEI. V lost 6 bases, J lost 5 bases, and 12 bases stayed unmatched. The CDR3 here is CASSAIRLAGGQETQYF. CDR3 bases: TGTGCCAGCAGCGCTATCCGACTAGCGGGAGGCCAGGAGACCCAGTACTTC.

The rearrangement uses TRBV19 and TRBJ2-2; TRBD2 agrees at 11 bases. Trimming removed 5 bases from V and 5 bases from J; junction bases left unmatched: 4. This CDR3 spans 15 amino acids. Germline V CDR1 and CDR2: LNHDA, SQIVND (reference sequence). The chain's CDR3 is CASSLAGGSTGELFF. CDR3 nucleotide sequence: TGTGCCAGTAGTTTAGCGGGAGGGTCAACCGGGGAGCTGTTTTTT.

J is TRBJ1-1 and V is TRBV2, with D hard to call. V shed 7 bases and J shed 1 base, with 10 bases lying between them. The CDR3 is 13 amino acids. The germline V gene has CDR1 SNHLY and CDR2 FYNNEI. The CDR3 nucleotides are TGTGCCAGCAAGATAGGGAGGAACACTGAAGCTTTCTTT. It codes for CASKIGRNTEAFF.

The genes are TRBV19 and TRBJ1-4, with D possibly matching TRBD1 (6 bases). With 5 bases removed from V and 6 bases from J, the gap between germline ends came to 13 bases. The CDR3 has 14 amino acids. In germline, CDR1 is LNHDA, CDR2 SQIVND (reference sequence). CDR3 protein: CASSAWDKYEKLFF. CDR3 DNA sequence: TGTGCCAGTAGTGCCTGGGACAAATATGAAAAACTGTTTTTT.

The chain uses TRBV6-5 and TRBJ1-2; perhaps TRBD1 as D (5 bases). Germline CDR1 MNHEY, CDR2 SVGAGI. Trimming cost V 5 bases and J 8 bases, with 9 bases left between them. The CDR3 loop spans 11 amino acids. CDR3 region: CASSERGGYTF. The CDR3 DNA reads TGTGCCAGCAGTGAAAGGGGCGGCTACACCTTC.

The chain uses TRBV19 and TRBJ1-2; D gene ambiguous. The CDR3 contains 14 residues. Germline V CDR1 and CDR2: LNHDA, SQIVND (reference sequence). The V end was cut by 5 bases, the J end by 2 bases, with 12 bases between. This CDR3 is CASSPTVGNYGYTF. The CDR3 region has the DNA TGTGCCAGTAGTCCGACGGTTGGAAACTATGGCTACACCTTC.

CDR3 residues: CASSPNRGSYYGYTF. The CDR3 DNA reads TGTGCCAGCTCCCCCAACAGGGGCTCTTACTATGGCTACACCTTC. The chain combines TRBV18 with TRBJ1-2; the match to TRBD1 covers 7 bases. The V and J ends lost 6 bases and 3 bases, in that order; junction bases with no gene match: 10. The germline gives CDR1 KGHSH, CDR2 LQKENI. CDR3 length equals 15 residues. The full variable domain, in which reference TRBV18 and TRBJ1-2 provide the parts outside the CDR3, is NAGVMQNPRHLVRRRGQEARLRCSPMKGHSHVYWYRQLPEEGLKFMVYLQKENIIDESGMPKERFSAEFPKEGPSILRIQQVVRGDSAAYFCASSPNRGSYYGYTFGSGTRLTVV.

This clone came up once. V gene TRBV5-4 combines with J gene TRBJ2-1, with 11 bases fitting TRBD2. CDR1 is SGHNT and CDR2 is YYREEE in the germline V gene (reference sequence). The CDR3 extends over 15 amino acids. Trimming removed 6 bases from V and 9 bases from J; junction bases left unmatched: 11. The CDR3 DNA follows: TGTGCCAGCAAGCTAACTAGCGGGAGATCCGGTGAGCAGTTCTTC. Translating it yields CASKLTSGRSGEQFF. The variable domain in full, completed from reference TRBV5-4 and TRBJ2-1, reads ETGVTQSPTHLIKTRGQQVTLRCSSQSGHNTVSWYQQALGQGPQFIFQYYREEENGRGNFPPRFSGLQFPNYSSELNVNALELDDSALYLCASKLTSGRSGEQFFGPGTRLTVL.

The V call is TRBV7-9, the J call TRBJ1-4, with no clear D. This CDR3 is 13 amino acids long. The V end lost 5 bases, the J end lost 7 bases, and 11 bases lay between the germline ends. Germline assignment: CDR1 SEHNR and CDR2 FQNEAQ (reference sequence). CDR3 loop: CASSVTSGEKLFF. CDR3 sequence (DNA): TGTGCCAGCAGCGTTACCTCGGGTGAAAAACTGTTTTTT.

This chain uses TRBV5-6 with TRBJ2-1; TRBD1 matches 7 bases. CDR1 and CDR2 from the germline V gene are SGHDT and YYEEEE. The CDR3 length is 15 residues. V shed 1 base and J 9 bases; nucleotides not matched to a gene: 10. Here the CDR3 reads CASSLRGPLFSEQFF. For the CDR3, the DNA is TGTGCCAGCAGCTTGAGGGGGCCCCTTTTCAGTGAGCAGTTCTTC.

The V gene is TRBV11-3, the J gene TRBJ2-2; 11 bases fit TRBD2. The length of the CDR3 is 16 residues. After removal of 5 bases from V and 7 bases from J, the junction contained 9 bases not matched to a gene. Germline CDR1 and CDR2: SGHNT and YENEEA. The CDR3, as DNA: TGTGCCAGCAGCCCTAGCGGGAGGAGTTTGGGCGGGGAGCTGTTTTTT. This codes for CASSPSGRSLGGELFF.

The V call is TRBV11-3, the J call TRBJ2-5, with unresolved D. The CDR3 has 14 residues. Germline V gene sequence: CDR1 SGHNT, CDR2 YENEEA. V was shortened by 5 bases and J by 5 bases, with 15 bases between the two germline ends. CDR3: CASSRGRPPETQYF. The CDR3, as DNA: TGTGCCAGCAGCCGCGGACGGCCCCCCGAGACCCAGTACTTC. Supplemented by reference TRBV11-3 and TRBJ2-5, the full variable domain reads EAGVVQSPRYKIIEKKQPVAFWCNPISGHNTLYWYLQNLGQGPELLIRYENEEAVDDSQLPKDRFSAERLKGVDSTLKIQPAELGDSAVYLCASSRGRPPETQYFGPGTRLLVL.

The gene calls are TRBV6-5 and TRBJ2-7; 8 bases map to TRBD1. Per germline, CDR1 MNHEY and CDR2 SVGAGI. V lost 2 bases, J lost 7 bases, and 7 bases stayed unmatched. The CDR3 spans 14 residues. The CDR3 sequence: CASSYGQGAGEQYF. The DNA of the CDR3 is TGTGCCAGCAGTTACGGGCAGGGGGCGGGGGAGCAGTACTTC.

This chain links TRBV30 with TRBJ1-4; no firm D call. Trimming took 5 bases from V and 1 from J, leaving 5 bases between them. CDR1 and CDR2 (germline): GTSNPN, SVGIG (reference sequence). This CDR3 contains 12 residues. CDR3 region: CAWSETNEKLFF. CDR3 DNA: TGTGCCTGGTCGGAAACTAATGAAAAACTGTTTTTT.